Sequencing of this T cell receptor beta chain was carried out in a study of Ad26.COV2.S vaccination and SARS-CoV-2 variants. Study-level points and caveats: Overall T cell responses may have been underestimated by the analyses of TCR breadth and depth.

The treatment: about 20 received Ad26.COV2.S at low or high dose, single or two shots; roughly five received placebo; per-sample allocation not given. Samples analyzed were those drawn on day 63 after the first vaccine or placebo injection. V was pared by 0 bases and J by 5 bases, with 11 bases of the junction left unmatched. CDR1 is MGHRA and CDR2 is YSYEKL in the germline V gene. CDR3 length: 18 residues. Comment on this clone: Its cognate antigen is unknown. This sample includes further DNA sequences coding for the same CDR3.

Produced via immunoSEQ multiplex PCR; TCRdb's table is partial and in-frame only. This sample has around 300,000 clones; roughly 90% occur once, and the top ten carry 5%. The input for sequencing was peripheral blood, taken in a trial of Ad26.COV2.S vaccine versus placebo. The chain has TRBV4-1 and TRBJ2-2; 8 nucleotides line up with TRBD2. The receptor comes from a person between 18 and 65 years old who received the Ad26.COV2.S COVID-19 vaccine or a placebo. CDR3 in amino acids: CASSQEGASGSGTGELFF. The DNA for the CDR3 is TGCGCCAGCAGCCAAGAAGGGGCGAGCGGGAGTGGGACCGGGGAGCTGTTTTTT.